These T cell receptor beta chains were read from a single sample in a study of blood T cell repertoires in COVID-19. Some clones are missing from TCRdb's copy, which holds only in-frame ones; the method was immunoSEQ multiplex PCR. The repertoire holds more than 400,000 clones, 80% to 90% seen once, with about 3.2% in the top ten. What was sequenced was peripheral blood. Receptor source: a human donor in a cohort sampled during active COVID-19. CDR3s include the opening cysteine and the closing phenylalanine or tryptophan. A D gene is named only where the DNA matches it firmly. Clone size is stated in some rows and not others, as once, few, many or a class when expanded.

DNA	CDR3	size	V	J	D
TGCGCCAGCAGCCAGGGGGTTGGGAGCAATCAGCCCCAGCATTTT	CASSQGVGSNQPQHF	once	TRBV5-1	TRBJ1-5	TRBD1
TGTGCCAGCTCAGACAGGGGAGAGAACACCGGGGAGCTGTTTTTT	CASSDRGENTGELFF	NA	TRBV18	TRBJ2-2	TRBD1
TGTGCCAGCAGTGCACGGACAGGGGCGCACACCGGGGAGCTGTTTTTT	CASSARTGAHTGELFF	NA	TRBV27	TRBJ2-2	TRBD1
TGTGCCAGTTCCGGAGGACAGGACTACACCGGGGAGCTGTTTTTT	CASSGGQDYTGELFF	NA	TRBV27	TRBJ2-2	TRBD1
TGTGCCAGTAGCACAGGCCAGAACACTGAAGCTTTCTTT	CASSTGQNTEAFF	NA	TRBV19	TRBJ1-1	NA
TGTGCCAGCAGCCCAGACAGGGCCTTAGCTAACTATGGCTACACCTTC	CASSPDRALANYGYTF	NA	TRBV7-2	TRBJ1-2	TRBD1
TGTGCCACCAGTCCCAAAAGGACAGGGGCGGCTGAAAAACTGTTTTTT	CATSPKRTGAAEKLFF	once	TRBV15	TRBJ1-4	TRBD1
TGTGCCAGCAGCTCGCGACAGAATTTCAACACTGAAGCTTTCTTT	CASSSRQNFNTEAFF	NA	TRBV11-2	TRBJ1-1	NA
TGTGCCAGCAGTCCGGGACAGGGGTTTATCCAGCCCCAGCATTTT	CASSPGQGFIQPQHF	NA	TRBV27	TRBJ1-5	TRBD1
TGTGCCAGCAGTTCAACCGGGACAGGGGGCTACAATGAGCAGTTCTTC	CASSSTGTGGYNEQFF	NA	TRBV6-5	TRBJ2-1	TRBD1
TGTGCCAGCAGTTACCATCCGAGTTGGGGCCTCTACGAGCAGTACTTC	CASSYHPSWGLYEQYF	NA	TRBV6-5	TRBJ2-7	NA
TGTGCCAGTAGTACCATCAATGAGCAGTTCTTC	CASSTINEQFF	NA	TRBV19	TRBJ2-1	NA
TGTGCCAGCAGTGCCAGACTCGGCGGGAGAAGCACCGGGGAGCTGTTTTTT	CASSARLGGRSTGELFF	once	TRBV6-1	TRBJ2-2	TRBD2
TGTGCCAGCAGTTACTCTACAAGCAATCAGCCCCAGCATTTT	CASSYSTSNQPQHF	many	TRBV6-2/TRBV6-3	TRBJ1-5	NA
TGTGCCAGCGCTGGGGGGGCGCGCCTCTACGAGCAGTACTTC	CASAGGARLYEQYF	NA	TRBV28	TRBJ2-7	NA
TGTGCCAGTAGTATAGGACAGGGGGCCTTCCACGAGCAGTACTTC	CASSIGQGAFHEQYF	NA	TRBV19	TRBJ2-7	TRBD1
TGTGCCAGCAGCCAAGAACCCACCACAGGTGTCTATGGCTACACCTTC	CASSQEPTTGVYGYTF	NA	TRBV3-1/TRBV3-2	TRBJ1-2	NA
TGTGCCAGCAGTTACGCGTCCGTGAGAGTACAGTACTTC	CASSYASVRVQYF	NA	TRBV6-2/TRBV6-3	TRBJ2-7	NA
TGTGCCAGCAGAAACGGACTACACACAGATACGCAGTATTTT	CASRNGLHTDTQYF	NA	TRBV28	TRBJ2-3	NA
TGTGCCAGCAGCAAAGATTGGACAGGGAACACTGAAGCTTTCTTT	CASSKDWTGNTEAFF	NA	TRBV21-1	TRBJ1-1	NA
TGTGCCAGCAGCTTAGTCGGGACAGGGGACACCGGGGAGCTGTTTTTT	CASSLVGTGDTGELFF	NA	TRBV7-9	TRBJ2-2	TRBD1
TGTGCTAGCAGCTTAGAGGGGCTAGCGGAATACAATGAGCAGTTCTTC	CASSLEGLAEYNEQFF	NA	TRBV7-7	TRBJ2-1	TRBD2
TGTGCCTGGCACCCCAGGACAGGCCAAACTGAAGCTTTCTTT	CAWHPRTGQTEAFF	NA	TRBV30	TRBJ1-1	TRBD1
NA	CASEQVGQGIYF	NA	TRBV19	TRBJ2-4	NA
TGCGCCAGCACGACGACTAGCGGGAGCGGGGGGGAGACCCAGTACTTC	CASTTTSGSGGETQYF	NA	TRBV5-1	TRBJ2-5	TRBD2
TGTGCCAGCTCACCAAATACCGGGACAGCCTTCTATAATTCACCCCTCCACTTT	CASSPNTGTAFYNSPLHF	NA	TRBV18	TRBJ1-6	TRBD1
TGTGCCAGCAGGGGCGGGAGCTTTGGCACAGATACGCAGTATTTT	CASRGGSFGTDTQYF	NA	TRBV6-5	TRBJ2-3	TRBD2
TGTGCCAGTAGTATAATCCAGGACAGGGGCTACACCTTC	CASSIIQDRGYTF	NA	TRBV19	TRBJ1-2	TRBD1
TGTGCCAGCAGCTTGGGACTAGCGGGCCCTGGGGGTACCGGGGAGCTGTTTTTT	CASSLGLAGPGGTGELFF	NA	TRBV5-6	TRBJ2-2	TRBD2
TGTGCCAGCAGCGGAACACAGGGTGGAACAGATACGCAGTATTTT	CASSGTQGGTDTQYF	NA	TRBV5-4	TRBJ2-3	NA
TGTGCCTGGAAGGAGACAGCTTACAATGAGCAGTTCTTC	CAWKETAYNEQFF	NA	TRBV30	TRBJ2-1	NA
TGTGCCAGCAGCCAAGATCGAACAGGGGACCCTGAAGCTTTCTTT	CASSQDRTGDPEAFF	NA	TRBV3-1/TRBV3-2	TRBJ1-1	TRBD1
TGTGCCAGCAGCTCAGTAGCGGGAGGGACCACAGATACGCAGTATTTT	CASSSVAGGTTDTQYF	NA	TRBV7-6	TRBJ2-3	TRBD2
TGTGCCACCTCAAGGTCCGGGACAGCAGAGCAGGAGCAGTACTTC	CATSRSGTAEQEQYF	NA	TRBV19	TRBJ2-7	TRBD1
TGTGCCAGCAGTCCATACAATGAGCAGTTCTTC	CASSPYNEQFF	NA	TRBV2	TRBJ2-1	NA
TGTGCCAGCAGTCTGCCCCCCGGTCCCCTCCACTTT	CASSLPPGPLHF	NA	TRBV12-3/TRBV12-4	TRBJ1-6	NA
TGTGCCAGCAGTGCGGGACAGGGCGGCTATGGCTACACCTTC	CASSAGQGGYGYTF	many	TRBV28	TRBJ1-2	TRBD1
TGTGCCAGTAGTATCATGTCGGGGGAGATTGGGCAGTTCTTC	CASSIMSGEIGQFF	NA	TRBV19	TRBJ2-1	NA
TGTGCCAGCAGCTTGTCGTTGCTCCAGAGGACCGGGGAGCTGTTTTTT	CASSLSLLQRTGELFF	NA	TRBV5-4	TRBJ2-2	NA
TGTGCCTGGAGTGTAAGCAGACTGGGCTACACCTTC	CAWSVSRLGYTF	NA	TRBV30	TRBJ1-2	NA
TGTGCCAGCAGCGTATCGCGGGGGCCCGTGGGGGGCGCTGGAAACACCATATATTTT	CASSVSRGPVGGAGNTIYF	NA	TRBV9	TRBJ1-3	NA
TGTGCCTGGAGTGTACACAGGGGGGGAATCTCTGGAAACACCATATATTTT	CAWSVHRGGISGNTIYF	once	TRBV30	TRBJ1-3	TRBD1
TGTGCCTGGATACAACAGGGGGCGTGGAATTCACCCCTCCACTTT	CAWIQQGAWNSPLHF	NA	TRBV30	TRBJ1-6	TRBD1
TGTGCCAGCAGCCAAGATTTCGTGGGAGGCAATCAGCCCCAGCATTTT	CASSQDFVGGNQPQHF	NA	TRBV3-1/TRBV3-2	TRBJ1-5	NA
TGTGCCAGCAGTTCCGGGACAGGGGGCGTAGATACGCAGTATTTT	CASSSGTGGVDTQYF	few	TRBV6-5	TRBJ2-3	TRBD1
TGTGCCAGCAGCTTAAGGGGGCAGGCAGATACGCAGTATTTT	CASSLRGQADTQYF	NA	TRBV7-8	TRBJ2-3	TRBD1
TGCGCCAGCAGTGACCGCGGACTAGCGGGATTTAATGAGCAGTTCTTC	CASSDRGLAGFNEQFF	NA	TRBV10-1	TRBJ2-1	TRBD2
TGTGCCAGTAGAGAAGCGGGGGGGACAGATACGCAGTATTTT	CASREAGGTDTQYF	NA	TRBV19	TRBJ2-3	TRBD2
TGTGCCAGCAGTTTGAGAGGGACAGAAAGCGGGTATGGCTACACCTTC	CASSLRGTESGYGYTF	NA	TRBV27	TRBJ1-2	TRBD1
TGTGCCAGCAGCGCGGACAGGGTCGTTACCTCACCCCTCCACTTT	CASSADRVVTSPLHF	once	TRBV11-1	TRBJ1-6	TRBD1